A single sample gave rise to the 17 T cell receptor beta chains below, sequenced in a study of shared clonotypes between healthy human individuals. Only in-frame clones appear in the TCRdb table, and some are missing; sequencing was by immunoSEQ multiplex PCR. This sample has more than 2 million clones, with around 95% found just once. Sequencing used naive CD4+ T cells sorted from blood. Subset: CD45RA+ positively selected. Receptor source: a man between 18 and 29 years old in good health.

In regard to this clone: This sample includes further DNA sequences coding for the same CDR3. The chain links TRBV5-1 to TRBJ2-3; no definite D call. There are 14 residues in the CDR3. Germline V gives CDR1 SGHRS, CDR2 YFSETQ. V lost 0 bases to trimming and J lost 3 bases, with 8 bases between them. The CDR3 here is CASSLAEVTDTQYF. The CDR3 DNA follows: TGCGCCAGCAGCTTGGCCGAGGTAACAGATACGCAGTATTTT.

CDR3 in DNA: TGTGCCAGCACCACGACAGGGGCAGGAAACACCATATATTTT. Protein: CASTTTGAGNTIYF. This chain connects TRBV6-5 to TRBJ1-3, with TRBD1 matching over 8 bases. CDR3 size: 14 residues. Losses at the gene ends were 7 bases for V and 4 bases for J; bases not matched to a gene: 6. Germline loops: CDR1 MNHEY, CDR2 SVGAGI.

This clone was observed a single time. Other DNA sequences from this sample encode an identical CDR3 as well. CDR3: CASSLGQPNSPLHF. The CDR3 DNA sequence: TGTGCCAGCAGCCTCGGACAGCCCAATTCACCCCTCCACTTT. The chain links TRBV7-3 to TRBJ1-6; D possibly corresponds to TRBD1 (6 bases). Germline lookup yields CDR1 SGHTA and CDR2 FQGTGA. The CDR3 runs to 14 residues. The V end lost 5 bases, the J end lost 7 bases, and 12 bases lay between the germline ends.

Here the CDR3 reads CASSGQSLESTEAFF. CDR3 DNA sequence: TGTGCCAGCAGCGGACAGAGCCTTGAAAGCACTGAAGCTTTCTTT. This rearrangement joins TRBV6-1 to TRBJ1-1; TRBD1 might be the D (6 bases). This CDR3 has 15 residues. V gave up 6 bases and J gave up 4 bases, with 18 bases separating them. Germline loops: CDR1 MNHNS, CDR2 SASEGT.

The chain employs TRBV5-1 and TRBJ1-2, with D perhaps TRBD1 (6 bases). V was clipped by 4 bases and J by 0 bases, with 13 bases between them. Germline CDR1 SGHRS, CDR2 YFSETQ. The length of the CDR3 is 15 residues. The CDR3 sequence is CASSATGGANYGYTF. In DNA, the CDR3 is TGCGCCAGCAGCGCTACGGGGGGCGCTAACTATGGCTACACCTTC.

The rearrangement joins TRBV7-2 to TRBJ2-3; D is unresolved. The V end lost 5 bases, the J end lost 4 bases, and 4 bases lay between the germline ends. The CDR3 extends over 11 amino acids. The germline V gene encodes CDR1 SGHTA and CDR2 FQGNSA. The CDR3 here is CASSRADTQYF. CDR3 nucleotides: TGTGCCAGCAGCCGGGCAGATACGCAGTATTTT.

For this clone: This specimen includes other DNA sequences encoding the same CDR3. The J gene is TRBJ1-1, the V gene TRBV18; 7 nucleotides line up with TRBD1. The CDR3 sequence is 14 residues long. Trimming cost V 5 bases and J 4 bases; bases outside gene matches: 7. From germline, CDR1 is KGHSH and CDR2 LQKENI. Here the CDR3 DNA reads TGTGCCAGCTCAGCCGGTGCAGGGGGCACTGAAGCTTTCTTT. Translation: CASSAGAGGTEAFF.

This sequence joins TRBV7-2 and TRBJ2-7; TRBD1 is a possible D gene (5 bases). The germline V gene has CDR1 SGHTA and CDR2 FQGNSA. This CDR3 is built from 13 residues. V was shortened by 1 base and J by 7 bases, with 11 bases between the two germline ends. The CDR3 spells CASSLDRSLEQYF. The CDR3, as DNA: TGTGCCAGCAGCTTAGACAGGAGTTTGGAGCAGTACTTC.

The CDR3 nucleotides read TGCGCCAGCAGCTTGGGACTAGCGGGGGGCCAACAAGAGACCCAGTACTTC. This codes for CASSLGLAGGQQETQYF. The rearrangement links TRBV5-1 to TRBJ2-5, with 13 bases identical to TRBD2. Germline assignment: CDR1 SGHRS and CDR2 YFSETQ. V dropped 0 bases and J dropped 2; count of bases not matched to a gene: 4. This CDR3 has 17 residues.

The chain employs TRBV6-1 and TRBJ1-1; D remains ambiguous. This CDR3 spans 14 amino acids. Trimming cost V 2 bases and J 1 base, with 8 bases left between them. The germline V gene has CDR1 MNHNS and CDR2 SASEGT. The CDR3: CASSESLENTEAFF. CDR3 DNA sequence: TGTGCCAGCAGTGAATCTCTGGAGAACACTGAAGCTTTCTTT.

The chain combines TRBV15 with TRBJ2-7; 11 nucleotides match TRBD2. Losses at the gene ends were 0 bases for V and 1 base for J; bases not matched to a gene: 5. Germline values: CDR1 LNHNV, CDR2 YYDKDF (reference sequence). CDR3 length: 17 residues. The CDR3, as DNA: TGTGCCACCAGCAGAGATAGGTCTAGCGGGGGGTCCTACGAGCAGTACTTC. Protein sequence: CATSRDRSSGGSYEQYF.

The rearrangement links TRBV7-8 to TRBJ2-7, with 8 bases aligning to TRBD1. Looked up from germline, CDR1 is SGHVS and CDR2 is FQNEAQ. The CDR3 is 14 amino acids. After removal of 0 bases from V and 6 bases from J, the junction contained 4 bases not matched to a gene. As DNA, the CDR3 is TGTGCCAGCAGCTTAGCCAACAGGGGGGTCGAGCAGTACTTC. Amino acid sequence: CASSLANRGVEQYF.

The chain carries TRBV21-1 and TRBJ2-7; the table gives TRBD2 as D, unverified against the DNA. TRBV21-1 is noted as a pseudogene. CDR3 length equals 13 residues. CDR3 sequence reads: CARVSGYSYEQYF. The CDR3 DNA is TGTGCCAGAGTAAGCGGTTACTCCTACGAGCAGTACTTC.

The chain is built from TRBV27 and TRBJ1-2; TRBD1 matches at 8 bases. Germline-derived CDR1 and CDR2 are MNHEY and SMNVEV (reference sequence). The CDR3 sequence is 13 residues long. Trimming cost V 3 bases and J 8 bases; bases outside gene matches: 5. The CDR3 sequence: CASSFYRGEGYTF. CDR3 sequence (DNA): TGTGCCAGCAGTTTCTACAGGGGGGAAGGCTACACCTTC.

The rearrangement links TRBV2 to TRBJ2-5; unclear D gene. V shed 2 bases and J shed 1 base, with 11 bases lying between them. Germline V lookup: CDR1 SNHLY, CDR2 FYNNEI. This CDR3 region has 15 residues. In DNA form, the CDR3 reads TGTGCCAGCAGTGAACGCATCGTACGCCAAGAGACCCAGTACTTC. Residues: CASSERIVRQETQYF.

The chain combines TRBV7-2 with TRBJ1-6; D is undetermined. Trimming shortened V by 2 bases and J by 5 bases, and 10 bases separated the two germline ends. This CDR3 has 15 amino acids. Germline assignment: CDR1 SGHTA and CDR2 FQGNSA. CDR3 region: CASSLMTMNNSPLHF. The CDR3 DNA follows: TGTGCCAGCAGCTTAATGACAATGAATAATTCACCCCTCCACTTT.

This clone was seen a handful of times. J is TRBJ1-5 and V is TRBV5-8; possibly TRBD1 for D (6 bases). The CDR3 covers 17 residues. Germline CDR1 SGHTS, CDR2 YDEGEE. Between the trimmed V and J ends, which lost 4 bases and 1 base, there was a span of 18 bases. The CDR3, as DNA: TGTGCCAGCAGCGAGAGACTAACAGGGATCAGCAATCAGCCCCAGCATTTT. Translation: CASSERLTGISNQPQHF.